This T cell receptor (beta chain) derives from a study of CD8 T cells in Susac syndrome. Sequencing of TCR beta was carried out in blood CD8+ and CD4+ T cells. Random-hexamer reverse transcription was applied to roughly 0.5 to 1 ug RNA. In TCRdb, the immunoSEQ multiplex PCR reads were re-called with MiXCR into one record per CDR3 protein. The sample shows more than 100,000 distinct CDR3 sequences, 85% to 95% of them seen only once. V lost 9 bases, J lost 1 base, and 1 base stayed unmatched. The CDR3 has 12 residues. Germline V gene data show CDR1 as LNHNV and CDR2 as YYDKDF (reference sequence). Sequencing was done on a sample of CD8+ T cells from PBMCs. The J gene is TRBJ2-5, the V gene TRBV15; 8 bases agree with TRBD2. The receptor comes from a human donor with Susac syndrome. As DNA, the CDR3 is TGTGCCACTCGGGGGGGCCAAGAGACCCAGTACTTC. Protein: CATRGGQETQYF.